Below, 24 T cell receptor beta chains from the same sample are listed, as sequenced in a study of T cell responses to AZD1222 COVID-19 vaccine. The assay was immunoSEQ multiplex PCR, and TCRdb's table has in-frame clones only and misses some. The table includes tens of thousands of clones, less than 90% detected once. Sequences were derived from peripheral blood, sampled on day 0 of AZD1222 vaccination. The receptor source for this set is an adult in good health.

This clone was seen a few times. V and J are TRBV7-9 and TRBJ1-3; the D is unclear. The CDR3 is 16 amino acids. The V and J ends lost 5 bases and 3 bases respectively, with 17 bases between them. Germline CDR1 and CDR2: SEHNR and FQNEAQ (reference sequence). This CDR3 reads CASSHKRRRGGNTIYF. CDR3 DNA: TGTGCCAGCAGCCATAAACGCCGGCGGGGTGGAAACACCATATATTTT.

This clone was seen just once. V and J are TRBV24-1 and TRBJ2-3; D might be TRBD2 (6 bases). Looked up from germline, CDR1 is KGHDR and CDR2 is SFDVKD. Between the trimmed V and J ends, which lost 3 bases and 0 bases, there was a span of 9 bases. This CDR3 is built from 15 residues. The CDR3 here is CATSDPGLSTDTQYF. The CDR3 DNA follows: TGTGCCACCAGTGATCCGGGACTGAGCACAGATACGCAGTATTTT.

The CDR3 region is CASSLAGDRVAEKLFF. The CDR3 DNA reads TGTGCCAGCAGCCTCGCCGGGGACAGGGTTGCCGAAAAACTGTTTTTT. This chain uses TRBV7-2 with TRBJ1-4; 9 bases map to TRBD1. The CDR3 extends over 16 amino acids. The junction had 12 bases not matched to a gene; V was cut back by 5 bases and J by 8 bases. The germline V gene encodes CDR1 SGHTA and CDR2 FQGNSA.

CDR3: CASSLPGTENTGELFF. The CDR3 DNA reads TGCGCCAGCAGTCTACCCGGGACAGAGAACACCGGGGAGCTGTTTTTT. The rearrangement uses TRBV23-1 and TRBJ2-2, with 7 positions matching TRBD1. TRBV23-1 is classed as an ORF, of uncertain function. The CDR3 has 16 amino acids. V lost 4 bases and J lost 1; bases outside the gene matches: 6.

J is TRBJ2-5 and V is TRBV19; the D call may be TRBD1 or TRBD2 (5 bases each). CDR1 and CDR2 from the germline V gene are LNHDA and SQIVND (reference sequence). This CDR3 has 16 residues. Deletions cut 1 base from V and 0 bases from J, with 12 bases between. The CDR3 coding sequence is TGTGCCAGTAGTATAGCGGGACGGCCGTACCAAGAGACCCAGTACTTC. It is translated as CASSIAGRPYQETQYF. The variable domain in full, completed from reference TRBV19 and TRBJ2-5, reads DGGITQSPKYLFRKEGQNVTLSCEQNLNHDAMYWYRQDPGQGLRLIYYSQIVNDFQKGDIAEGYSVSREKKESFPLTVTSAQKNPTAFYLCASSIAGRPYQETQYFGPGTRLLVL.

This chain joins TRBV11-3 and TRBJ2-2, with 8 positions matching TRBD2. Germline values: CDR1 SGHNT, CDR2 YENEEA. The CDR3 has 15 amino acids. Germline trimming cut 4 bases from V and 2 bases from J; bases unmatched to any gene: 3. CDR3 loop: CASSYSGINTGELFF. The CDR3 DNA reads TGTGCCAGCAGCTATAGCGGGATAAACACCGGGGAGCTGTTTTTT.

The count of this clone is one. The chain couples TRBV7-2 to TRBJ1-2; weak D call: TRBD1 (6 bases). V lost 4 bases to trimming and J lost 2 bases, with 8 bases between them. This CDR3 has 13 residues. CDR1 is SGHTA, CDR2 FQGNSA, per germline. This chain's CDR3 is CASSWTVNYGYTF. CDR3 bases: TGTGCCAGCAGCTGGACAGTAAACTATGGCTACACCTTC.

The V gene is TRBV5-4, the J gene TRBJ2-5, with D tentatively TRBD1 or TRBD2 (5 bases each). Looked up from germline, CDR1 is SGHNT and CDR2 is YYREEE (reference sequence). V was shortened by 4 bases and J by 1 base, with 17 bases between the two germline ends. This CDR3 has 16 amino acids. Here the CDR3 reads CASSPLGTRGQETQYF. CDR3 sequence (DNA): TGTGCCAGCAGCCCTCTAGGGACCCGAGGCCAAGAGACCCAGTACTTC.

V is TRBV29-1 and J is TRBJ2-3; 10 bases line up with TRBD2. The V gene end was trimmed by 0 bases and the J gene end by 3 bases; junction bases not matched to a gene: 9. This CDR3 contains 17 residues. The germline V gene has CDR1 SQVTM and CDR2 ANQGSEA. DNA for the CDR3: TGCAGCGTTGAAGATCCCCGGACTAGCGGCATAACAGATACGCAGTATTTT. It yields the protein CSVEDPRTSGITDTQYF.

The chain recombines TRBV4-1 with TRBJ1-6; tentative D call: TRBD1 (5 bases). V was shortened by 0 bases and J by 0 bases, with 18 bases between the two germline ends. Germline values: CDR1 MGHRA, CDR2 YSYEKL. The CDR3 has 20 residues. CDR3 bases: TGCGCCAGCAGCCAAGAAGGCCAGGTGGGGCTTAGCTCCTATAATTCACCCCTCCACTTT. Translated: CASSQEGQVGLSSYNSPLHF.

The genes are TRBV5-1 and TRBJ2-3; a possible D gene is TRBD2 (6 bases). V shed 2 bases and J shed 8 bases, with 15 bases lying between them. CDR3 length: 14 amino acids. Germline loops: CDR1 SGHRS, CDR2 YFSETQ. The CDR3 coding sequence is TGCGCCAGCAGCTTCAACGGGGGTGCGGCTACGCAGTATTTT. Translation: CASSFNGGAATQYF.

The chain is built from TRBV28 and TRBJ2-7; TRBD2 matches 7 bases. The CDR3 is 16 amino acids. Trimming removed 3 bases from V and 5 bases from J; junction bases left unmatched: 13. CDR1 is MDHEN and CDR2 is SYDVKM in the germline V gene. The CDR3 DNA sequence: TGTGCCAGCAGTTTCCCCTACCGCGGGAGTAGCCACGAGCAGTACTTC. Protein product: CASSFPYRGSSHEQYF.

The chain employs TRBV28 and TRBJ1-2, with 7 nucleotides matching TRBD1. Germline V lookup: CDR1 MDHEN, CDR2 SYDVKM. CDR3 length: 16 residues. V lost 4 bases, J lost 5 bases, and 13 bases stayed unmatched. DNA for the CDR3: TGTGCCAGCAGTTCCACTTCGACGACAGGGATTTATGGCTACACCTTC. Protein product: CASSSTSTTGIYGYTF.

The chain is built from TRBV7-9 and TRBJ2-2, with 7 bases that match TRBD1. Germline V gene data show CDR1 as SEHNR and CDR2 as FQNEAQ (reference sequence). The CDR3 has 14 residues. After removal of 4 bases from V and 6 bases from J, the junction contained 5 bases not matched to a gene. The CDR3: CASSSRQGSGELFF. The DNA for the CDR3 is TGTGCCAGCAGCTCCCGACAGGGTTCCGGGGAGCTGTTTTTT.

This sequence joins TRBV15 and TRBJ1-6; D is undetermined. The CDR3 is 13 residues long. Trimming took 4 bases from V and 8 from J, leaving 9 bases between them. Germline V gene lookup returns CDR1 LNHNV and CDR2 YYDKDF (reference sequence). CDR3 nucleotide sequence: TGTGCCACCAGCAAAGAGGGATATTCACCCCTCCACTTT. It codes for CATSKEGYSPLHF.

V and J are TRBV27 and TRBJ1-5; D uncertain. Looked up from germline, CDR1 is MNHEY and CDR2 is SMNVEV (reference sequence). V was pared by 5 bases and J by 1 base, with 9 bases between. The CDR3 spans 14 residues. The DNA for the CDR3 is TGTGCCAGCAGTACCCTAGGGAGCAATCAGCCCCAGCATTTT. Translation: CASSTLGSNQPQHF.

The chain links TRBV11-2 to TRBJ1-1; 8 nucleotides match TRBD1. The V gene end was trimmed by 5 bases and the J gene end by 1 base; junction bases not matched to a gene: 15. This CDR3 region has 18 residues. The V gene's germline CDR1 is SGHAT and CDR2 FQNNGV. The CDR3 DNA reads as TGTGCCAGCAGCCGAAGAAACGATGGACAGGGTCGGAACACTGAAGCTTTCTTT. Amino acid sequence: CASSRRNDGQGRNTEAFF.

The CDR3 region is CASSRDRVYEQYF. CDR3 sequence (DNA): TGTGCCAGCAGTAGAGACAGGGTCTACGAGCAGTACTTC. The J gene is TRBJ2-7, the V gene TRBV7-2, with TRBD1 matching over 7 bases. Germline trimming cut 6 bases from V and 3 bases from J; bases unmatched to any gene: 5. The CDR3 covers 13 residues. Germline assignment: CDR1 SGHTA and CDR2 FQGNSA.

The V and J genes are TRBV21-1 and TRBJ1-1. TRBV21-1 is a known pseudogene. The CDR3 runs to 10 residues. In DNA, the CDR3 is TGTGCCAGCAGCAGGGGTGAAGCTTTCTTT. This translates into CASSRGEAFF.

The J gene is TRBJ2-5, the V gene TRBV5-1; no clear D. This CDR3 spans 15 amino acids. Trimming took 1 base from V and 1 from J, leaving 11 bases between them. Germline assignment: CDR1 SGHRS and CDR2 YFSETQ. The CDR3 is CASSLTPLVQETQYF. The CDR3 DNA is TGCGCCAGCAGCTTGACCCCACTTGTCCAAGAGACCCAGTACTTC.

The chain uses TRBV27 and TRBJ1-2, with 7 bases aligning to TRBD1. The trim removed 5 bases at V and 7 bases at J, leaving 7 bases unmatched. CDR1 and CDR2 from the germline V gene are MNHEY and SMNVEV (reference sequence). The CDR3 sequence is 13 residues long. CDR3 DNA: TGTGCCAGCAGTCCACAGGGGTCGGGTGGCTACACCTTC. Its protein is CASSPQGSGGYTF.

The chain recombines TRBV19 with TRBJ1-3; D ambiguous. CDR1 LNHDA and CDR2 SQIVND come from the germline V gene (reference sequence). Trimming cost V 6 bases and J 0 bases, with 12 bases left between them. CDR3 length: 15 amino acids. The CDR3: CASRVENLSGNTIYF. The CDR3 nucleotides are TGTGCCAGTAGAGTCGAGAACCTCTCTGGAAACACCATATATTTT. Variable domain in full (rest from reference TRBV19 and TRBJ1-3): DGGITQSPKYLFRKEGQNVTLSCEQNLNHDAMYWYRQDPGQGLRLIYYSQIVNDFQKGDIAEGYSVSREKKESFPLTVTSAQKNPTAFYLCASRVENLSGNTIYFGEGSWLTVV.

The chain joins TRBV7-2 to TRBJ1-6; 8 bases match TRBD1. Germline CDR1 is SGHTA and CDR2 is FQGNSA. Trimming at V came to 7 bases and at J to 4 bases, leaving 9 bases not matched to a gene. This CDR3 contains 16 residues. CDR3 loop: CASTGQGAPYNSPLHF. CDR3 DNA sequence: TGTGCCAGCACTGGACAGGGCGCCCCTTATAATTCACCCCTCCACTTT.

The rearrangement links TRBV2 to TRBJ1-1; D is possibly TRBD1 (5 bases). The CDR3 is 14 amino acids. V lost 4 bases and J lost 0, with 9 bases in between. The germline V gene has CDR1 SNHLY and CDR2 FYNNEI. CDR3 in amino acids: CASSVWGLNTEAFF. The CDR3 DNA reads as TGTGCCAGCAGTGTGTGGGGGTTGAACACTGAAGCTTTCTTT.